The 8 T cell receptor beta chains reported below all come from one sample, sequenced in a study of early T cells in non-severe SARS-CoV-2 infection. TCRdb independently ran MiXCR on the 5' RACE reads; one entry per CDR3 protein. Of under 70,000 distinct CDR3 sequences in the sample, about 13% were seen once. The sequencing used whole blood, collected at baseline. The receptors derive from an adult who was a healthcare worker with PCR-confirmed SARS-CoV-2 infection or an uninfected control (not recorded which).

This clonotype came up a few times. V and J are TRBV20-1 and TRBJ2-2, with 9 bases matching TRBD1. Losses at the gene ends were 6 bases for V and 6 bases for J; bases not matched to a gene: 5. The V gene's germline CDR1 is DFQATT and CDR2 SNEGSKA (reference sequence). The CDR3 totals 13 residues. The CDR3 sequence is CSAGDRVAGELFF. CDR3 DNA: TGCAGTGCCGGGGACAGGGTGGCCGGGGAGCTGTTTTTT.

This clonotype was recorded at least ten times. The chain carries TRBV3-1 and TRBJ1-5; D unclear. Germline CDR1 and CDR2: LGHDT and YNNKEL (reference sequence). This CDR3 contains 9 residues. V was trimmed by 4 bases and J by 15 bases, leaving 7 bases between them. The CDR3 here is CASSPGGHF. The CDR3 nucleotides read TGTGCCAGCAGCCCCGGCGGGCATTTT.

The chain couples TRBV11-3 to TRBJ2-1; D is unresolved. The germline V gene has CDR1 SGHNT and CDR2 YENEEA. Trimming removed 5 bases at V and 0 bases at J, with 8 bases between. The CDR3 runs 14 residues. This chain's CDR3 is CASSPHFSYNEQFF. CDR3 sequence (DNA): TGTGCCAGCAGCCCCCACTTCTCCTACAATGAGCAGTTCTTC. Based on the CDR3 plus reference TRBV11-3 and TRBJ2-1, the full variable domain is EAGVVQSPRYKIIEKKQPVAFWCNPISGHNTLYWYLQNLGQGPELLIRYENEEAVDDSQLPKDRFSAERLKGVDSTLKIQPAELGDSAVYLCASSPHFSYNEQFFGPGTRLTVL.

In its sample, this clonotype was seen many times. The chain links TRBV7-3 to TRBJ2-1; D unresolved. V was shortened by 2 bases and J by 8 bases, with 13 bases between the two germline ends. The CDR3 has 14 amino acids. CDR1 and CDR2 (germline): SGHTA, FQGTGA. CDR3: CASSLHSKSDEQFF. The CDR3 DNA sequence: TGTGCCAGCAGCTTACATTCCAAGTCGGATGAGCAGTTCTTC.

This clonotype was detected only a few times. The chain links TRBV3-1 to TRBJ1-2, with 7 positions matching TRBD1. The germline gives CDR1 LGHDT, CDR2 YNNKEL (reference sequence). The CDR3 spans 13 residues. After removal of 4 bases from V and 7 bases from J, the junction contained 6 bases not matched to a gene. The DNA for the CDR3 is TGTGCCAGCAGCCTAGATAGGGGGCTTGGCTACACCTTC. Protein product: CASSLDRGLGYTF.

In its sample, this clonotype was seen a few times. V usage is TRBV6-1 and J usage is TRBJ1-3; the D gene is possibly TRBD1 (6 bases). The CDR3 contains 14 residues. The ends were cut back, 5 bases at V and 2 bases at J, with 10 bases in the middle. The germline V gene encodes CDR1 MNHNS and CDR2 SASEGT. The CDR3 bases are TGTGCCAGCAGTCGCCGGGACACTGGAAACACCATATATTTT. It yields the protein CASSRRDTGNTIYF.

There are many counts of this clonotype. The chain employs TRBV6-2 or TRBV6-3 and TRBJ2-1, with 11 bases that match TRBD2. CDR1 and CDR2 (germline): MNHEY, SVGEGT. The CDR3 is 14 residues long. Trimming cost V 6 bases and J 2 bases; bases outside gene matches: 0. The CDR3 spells CASRTSGAYNEQFF. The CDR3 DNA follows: TGTGCCAGCAGGACTAGCGGGGCCTACAATGAGCAGTTCTTC.

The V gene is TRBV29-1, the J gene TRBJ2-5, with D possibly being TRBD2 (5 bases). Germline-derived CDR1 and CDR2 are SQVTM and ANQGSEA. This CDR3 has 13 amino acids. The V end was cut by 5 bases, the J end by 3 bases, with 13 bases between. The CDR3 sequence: CSVTPDGEETQYF. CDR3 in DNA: TGCAGCGTTACACCGGACGGGGAAGAGACCCAGTACTTC.